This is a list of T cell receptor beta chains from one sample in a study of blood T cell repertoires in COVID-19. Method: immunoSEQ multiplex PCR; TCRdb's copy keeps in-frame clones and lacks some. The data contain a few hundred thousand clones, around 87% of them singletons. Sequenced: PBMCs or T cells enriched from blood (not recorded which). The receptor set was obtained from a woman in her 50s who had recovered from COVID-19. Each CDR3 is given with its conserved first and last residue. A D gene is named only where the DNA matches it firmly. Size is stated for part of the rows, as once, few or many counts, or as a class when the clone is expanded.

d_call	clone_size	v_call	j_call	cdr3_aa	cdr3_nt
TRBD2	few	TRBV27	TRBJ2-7	CASSLSAGTSAEQYF	TGTGCCAGCAGCTTATCCGCCGGGACTAGCGCCGAGCAGTACTTC
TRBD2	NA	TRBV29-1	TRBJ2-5	CSVVIRTSGGVKETQYF	TGCAGCGTCGTTATAAGGACTAGCGGGGGGGTAAAAGAGACCCAGTACTTC
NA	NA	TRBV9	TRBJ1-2	CASSVGPRTEYGYTF	TGTGCCAGCAGCGTAGGCCCCCGGACAGAATATGGCTACACCTTC
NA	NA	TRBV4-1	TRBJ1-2	CASSQEGGDIYGYTF	TGCGCCAGCAGCCAAGAGGGGGGGGACATCTATGGCTACACCTTC
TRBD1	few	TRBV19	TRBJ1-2	CASSILGTGWVGSGYTF	TGTGCCAGTAGTATTTTAGGGACAGGCTGGGTCGGAAGTGGCTACACCTTC
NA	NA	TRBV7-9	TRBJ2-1	CASSLAQAVNEQFF	TGTGCCAGCAGCTTAGCGCAGGCAGTCAATGAGCAGTTCTTC
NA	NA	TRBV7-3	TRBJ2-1	CASSLNPRTGNEQFF	TGTGCCAGCAGCTTAAACCCTAGGACTGGCAATGAGCAGTTCTTC
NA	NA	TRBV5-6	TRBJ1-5	CASSLVLSNQPQHF	TGTGCCAGCAGCTTGGTCCTGAGCAATCAGCCCCAGCATTTT
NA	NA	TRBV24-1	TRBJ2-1	CATSDSAGQFF	TGTGCCACCAGTGATTCGGCAGGCCAGTTCTTC
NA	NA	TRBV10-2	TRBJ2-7	CASSDMSYEQYF	TGCGCCAGCAGTGACATGTCCTACGAGCAGTACTTC
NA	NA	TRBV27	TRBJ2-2	CASSGRTNTGELFF	TGTGCCAGCAGTGGCAGGACGAACACCGGGGAGCTGTTTTTT
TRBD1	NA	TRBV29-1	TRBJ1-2	CSVERDSSGYTF	TGCAGCGTGGAGAGGGACAGTAGCGGCTACACCTTC
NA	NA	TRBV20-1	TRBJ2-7	CSASGGINEQYF	TGCAGTGCTAGTGGAGGGATTAACGAGCAGTACTTC
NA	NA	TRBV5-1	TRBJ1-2	CASRNFTNYGYTF	TGCGCCAGCAGAAACTTTACTAACTATGGCTACACCTTC
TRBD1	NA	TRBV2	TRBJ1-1	CASSESGQGGTEAFF	TGTGCCAGCAGTGAATCAGGACAGGGAGGGACTGAAGCTTTCTTT
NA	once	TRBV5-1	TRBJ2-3	CASSWEGGTDTQYF	TGCGCCAGCAGCTGGGAGGGGGGCACAGATACGCAGTATTTT
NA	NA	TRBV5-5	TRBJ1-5	CASSSRYLDSTNQPQHF	TGTGCCAGCAGCTCCCGGTATTTGGACAGTACGAATCAGCCCCAGCATTTT
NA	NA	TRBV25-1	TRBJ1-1	CASSGIDRFNTEAFF	TGTGCCAGCAGTGGAATCGACAGATTTAACACTGAAGCTTTCTTT
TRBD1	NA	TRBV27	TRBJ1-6	CASTPGQGNSPLHF	TGTGCCAGCACCCCGGGACAGGGAAATTCACCCCTCCACTTT
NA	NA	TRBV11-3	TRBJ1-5	CASSPRTVAFQPQHF	TGTGCCAGCAGCCCGCGGACAGTTGCATTTCAGCCCCAGCATTTT
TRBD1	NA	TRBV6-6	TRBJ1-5	CASNDRGEPQHF	TGTGCCAGCAATGACAGGGGTGAGCCCCAGCATTTT
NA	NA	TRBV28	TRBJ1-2	CASRQDTGRLYGYTF	TGTGCCAGCAGACAGGATACAGGGCGGCTTTATGGCTACACCTTC
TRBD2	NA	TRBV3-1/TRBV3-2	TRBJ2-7	CASSQVGGGEQYF	TGTGCCAGCAGCCAAGTTGGCGGGGGCGAGCAGTACTTC
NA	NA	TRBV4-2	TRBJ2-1	CASSQEGQYNEQFF	TGTGCCAGCAGCCAAGAAGGACAGTACAATGAGCAGTTCTTC
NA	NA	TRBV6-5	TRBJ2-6	CASSPVWANVLTF	TGTGCCAGCAGTCCAGTCTGGGCCAACGTCCTGACTTTC
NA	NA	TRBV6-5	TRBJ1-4	CASTLREKLFF	TGTGCCAGCACCTTGCGGGAAAAACTGTTTTTT
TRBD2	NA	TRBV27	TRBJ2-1	CASSLSGGPYNEQFF	TGTGCCAGCAGTTTAAGCGGGGGACCCTACAATGAGCAGTTCTTC
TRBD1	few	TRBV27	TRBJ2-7	CASGTGLAPEQYF	TGTGCCAGCGGGACAGGGTTGGCGCCCGAGCAGTACTTC
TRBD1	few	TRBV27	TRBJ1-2	CASSSMTGVLGTYGYTF	TGTGCCAGCAGTTCGATGACAGGGGTGCTCGGGACTTATGGCTACACCTTC
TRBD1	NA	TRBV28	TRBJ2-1	CASSLSGGVNEQFF	TGTGCCAGCAGTTTGTCAGGGGGTGTGAATGAGCAGTTCTTC
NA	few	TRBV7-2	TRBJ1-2	CASSLGTSYGYTF	TGTGCCAGCAGCTTAGGGACATCCTATGGCTACACCTTC
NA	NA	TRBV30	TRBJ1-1	CAWSVGGIRTEAFF	TGTGCCTGGAGTGTGGGGGGGATTCGGACTGAAGCTTTCTTT
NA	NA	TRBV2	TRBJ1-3	CASRVGLGNTIYF	TGTGCCAGCAGGGTGGGACTGGGAAACACCATATATTTT
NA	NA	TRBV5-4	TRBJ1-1	CASSLQANTEAFF	TGTGCCAGCAGCTTGCAAGCGAACACTGAAGCTTTCTTT
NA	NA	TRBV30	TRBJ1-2	CAWSVGEGIYGYTF	TGTGCCTGGAGTGTCGGTGAGGGCATTTATGGCTACACCTTC
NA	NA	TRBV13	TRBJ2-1	CASSFGRSYNEQFF	TGTGCCAGCAGCTTTGGCAGGTCCTACAATGAGCAGTTCTTC
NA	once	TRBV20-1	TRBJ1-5	CSASRQVVHQPQHF	TGCAGTGCTAGTCGACAGGTAGTGCACCAGCCCCAGCATTTT
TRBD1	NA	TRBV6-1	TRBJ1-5	CASSGRDRGLGQPQHF	TGTGCCAGCAGTGGGAGGGACAGGGGACTTGGGCAGCCCCAGCATTTT
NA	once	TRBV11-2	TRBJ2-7	CASSLTIMQGKQYF	TGTGCCAGCAGCTTAACCATAATGCAGGGGAAGCAGTACTTC
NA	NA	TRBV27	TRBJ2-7	CASSRTRGSSYEQYF	TGTGCCAGCAGTCGGACTCGGGGAAGCTCCTACGAGCAGTACTTC
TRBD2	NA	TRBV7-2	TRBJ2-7	CASSSRTAGGYEQYF	TGTGCCAGCAGCTCCAGGACAGCGGGGGGGTACGAGCAGTACTTC
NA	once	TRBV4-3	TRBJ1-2	CASSQDFDRRPNYGYTF	TGCGCCAGCAGCCAAGATTTTGACAGACGACCAAACTATGGCTACACCTTC
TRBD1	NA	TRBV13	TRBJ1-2	CASSLGGLGYGYTF	TGTGCCAGCAGCCTAGGGGGCTTGGGCTATGGCTACACCTTC
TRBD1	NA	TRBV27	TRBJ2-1	CASSRNRGLQSALF	TGTGCCAGCAGCCGAAACAGGGGGCTGCAATCTGCGCTCTTC
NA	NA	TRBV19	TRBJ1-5	CASSILPGSNQPQHF	TGTGCCAGTAGTATACTCCCAGGGAGCAATCAGCCCCAGCATTTT
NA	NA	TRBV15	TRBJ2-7	CATSSLGRGEYEQYF	TGTGCCACCAGCAGCCTGGGCAGGGGAGAGTACGAGCAGTACTTC
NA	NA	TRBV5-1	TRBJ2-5	CASSLAGETQYF	TGCGCCAGCAGCTTGGCCGGGGAGACCCAGTACTTC
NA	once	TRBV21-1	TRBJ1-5	CASSKRGTGRGGQPQHF	TGTGCCAGCAGCAAACGGGGGACAGGACGGGGAGGGCAGCCCCAGCATTTT
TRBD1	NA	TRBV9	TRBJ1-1	CASSPGTGIMNTEAFF	TGTGCCAGCAGCCCAGGGACAGGGATAATGAACACTGAAGCTTTCTTT
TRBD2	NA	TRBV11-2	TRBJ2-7	CASTGGGAWYEQYF	TGTGCCAGCACGGGCGGGGGGGCCTGGTACGAGCAGTACTTC
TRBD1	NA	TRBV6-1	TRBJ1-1	CASSESGGFIAEAFF	TGTGCCAGCAGTGAATCAGGGGGCTTTATCGCTGAAGCTTTCTTT
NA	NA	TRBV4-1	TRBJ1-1	CASSQAQENTEAFF	TGCGCCAGCAGCCAGGCACAGGAGAACACTGAAGCTTTCTTT
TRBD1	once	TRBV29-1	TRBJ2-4	CSVVPDRLAKNIQYF	TGCAGCGTCGTCCCGGACAGGCTAGCCAAAAACATTCAGTACTTC
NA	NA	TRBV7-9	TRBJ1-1	CASSSQGNTEAFF	TGTGCCAGCAGCTCACAGGGGAACACTGAAGCTTTCTTT
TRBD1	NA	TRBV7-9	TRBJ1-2	CASSSGTALDGYTF	TGTGCCAGCAGCTCGGGGACAGCGCTCGATGGCTACACCTTC
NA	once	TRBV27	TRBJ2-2	CASSSRGGWTGELFF	TGTGCCAGCAGCTCTAGGGGGGGGTGGACCGGGGAGCTGTTTTTT
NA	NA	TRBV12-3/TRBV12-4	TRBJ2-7	CGPGCEQYF	TGTGGTCCGGGTTGCGAGCAGTACTTC
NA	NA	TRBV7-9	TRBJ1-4	CASSSSQVGEKLFF	TGTGCCAGCAGCTCCTCACAGGTCGGTGAAAAACTGTTTTTT
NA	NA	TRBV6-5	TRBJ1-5	CASSSFPGNQPQHF	TGTGCCAGCAGCTCCTTTCCGGGCAATCAGCCCCAGCATTTT
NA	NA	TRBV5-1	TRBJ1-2	CASSLNAGNYGYTF	TGCGCCAGCAGCTTGAACGCAGGGAACTATGGCTACACCTTC